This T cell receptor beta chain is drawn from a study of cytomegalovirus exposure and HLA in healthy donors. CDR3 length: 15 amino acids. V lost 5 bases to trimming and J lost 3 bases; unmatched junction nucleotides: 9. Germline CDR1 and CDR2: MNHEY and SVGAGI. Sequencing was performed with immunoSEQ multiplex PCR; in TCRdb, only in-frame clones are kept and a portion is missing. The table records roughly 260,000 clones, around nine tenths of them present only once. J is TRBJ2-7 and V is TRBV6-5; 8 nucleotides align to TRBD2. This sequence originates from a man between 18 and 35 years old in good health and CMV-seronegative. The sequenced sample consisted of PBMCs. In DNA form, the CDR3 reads TGTGCCAGCAGTCGGACTAGCTCCAGGTTCTACGAGCAGTACTTC. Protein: CASSRTSSRFYEQYF.